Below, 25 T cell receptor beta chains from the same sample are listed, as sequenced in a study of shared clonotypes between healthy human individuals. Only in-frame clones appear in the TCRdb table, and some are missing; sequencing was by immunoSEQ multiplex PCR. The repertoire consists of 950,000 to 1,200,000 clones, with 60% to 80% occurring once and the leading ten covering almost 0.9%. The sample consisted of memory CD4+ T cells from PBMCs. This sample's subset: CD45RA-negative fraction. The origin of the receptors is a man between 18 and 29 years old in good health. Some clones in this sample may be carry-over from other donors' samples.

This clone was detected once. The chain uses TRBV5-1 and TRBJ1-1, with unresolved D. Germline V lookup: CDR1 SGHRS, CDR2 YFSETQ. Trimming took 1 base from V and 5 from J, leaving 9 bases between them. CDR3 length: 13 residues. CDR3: CASSLNAGTEAFF. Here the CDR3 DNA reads TGCGCCAGCAGCTTGAATGCGGGTACTGAAGCTTTCTTT.

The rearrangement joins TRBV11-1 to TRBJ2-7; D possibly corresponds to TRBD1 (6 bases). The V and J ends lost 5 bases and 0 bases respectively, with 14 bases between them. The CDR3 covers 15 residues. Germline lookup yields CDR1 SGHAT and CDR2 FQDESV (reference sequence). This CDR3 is CASSQQGRISYEQYF. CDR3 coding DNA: TGTGCCAGCAGCCAACAGGGCCGAATCTCCTACGAGCAGTACTTC.

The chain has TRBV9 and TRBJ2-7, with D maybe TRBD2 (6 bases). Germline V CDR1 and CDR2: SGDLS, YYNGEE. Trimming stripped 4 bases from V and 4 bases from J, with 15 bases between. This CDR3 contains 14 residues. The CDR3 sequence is CASSPDGGRYEQYF. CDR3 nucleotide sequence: TGTGCCAGCAGCCCGGACGGAGGGCGATACGAGCAGTACTTC.

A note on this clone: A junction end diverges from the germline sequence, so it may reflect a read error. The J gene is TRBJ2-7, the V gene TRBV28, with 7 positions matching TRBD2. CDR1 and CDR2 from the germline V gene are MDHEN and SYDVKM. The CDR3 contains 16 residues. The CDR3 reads CASSSAGLVAGAGVHF. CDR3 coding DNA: TGTGCCAGCAGTTCTGCGGGCTTAGTCGCGGGAGCGGGCGTTCACTTC.

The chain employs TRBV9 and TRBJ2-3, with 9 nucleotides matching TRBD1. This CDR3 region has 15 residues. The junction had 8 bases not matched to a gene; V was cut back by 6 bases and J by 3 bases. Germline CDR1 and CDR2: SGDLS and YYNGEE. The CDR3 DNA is TGTGCCAGCACCATGAGGGGGACAGGGACAGATACGCAGTATTTT. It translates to CASTMRGTGTDTQYF.

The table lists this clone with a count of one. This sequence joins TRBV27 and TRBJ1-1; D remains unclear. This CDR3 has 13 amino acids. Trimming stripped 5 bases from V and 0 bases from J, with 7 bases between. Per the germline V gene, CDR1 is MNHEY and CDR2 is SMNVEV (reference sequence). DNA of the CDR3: TGTGCCAGCAGTGGCCAGATGAACACTGAAGCTTTCTTT. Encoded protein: CASSGQMNTEAFF.

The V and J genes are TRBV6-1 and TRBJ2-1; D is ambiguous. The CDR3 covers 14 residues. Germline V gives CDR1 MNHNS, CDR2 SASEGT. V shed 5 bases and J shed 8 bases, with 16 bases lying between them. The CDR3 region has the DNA TGTGCCAGCAGTTTGGTAGAACTACGCGATGAGCAGTTCTTC. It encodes CASSLVELRDEQFF.

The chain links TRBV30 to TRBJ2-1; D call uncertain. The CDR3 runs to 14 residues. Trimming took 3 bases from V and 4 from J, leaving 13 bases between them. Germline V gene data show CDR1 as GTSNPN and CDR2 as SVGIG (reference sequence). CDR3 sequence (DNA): TGTGCCTGGAGACCTTTAGATAGGTACAATGAGCAGTTCTTC. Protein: CAWRPLDRYNEQFF. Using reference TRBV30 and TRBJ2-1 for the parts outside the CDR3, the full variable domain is SQTIHQWPATLVQPVGSPLSLECTVEGTSNPNLYWYRQAAGRGLQLLFYSVGIGQISSEVPQNLSASRPQDRQFILSSKKLLLSDSGFYLCAWRPLDRYNEQFFGPGTRLTVL.

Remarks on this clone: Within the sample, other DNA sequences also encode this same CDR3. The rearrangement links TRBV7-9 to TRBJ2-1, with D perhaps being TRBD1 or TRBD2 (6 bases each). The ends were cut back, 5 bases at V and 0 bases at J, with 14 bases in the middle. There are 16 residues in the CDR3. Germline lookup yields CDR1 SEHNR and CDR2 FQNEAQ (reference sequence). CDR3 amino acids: CASSPRGGSSYNEQFF. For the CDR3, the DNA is TGTGCCAGCAGCCCTAGAGGGGGGAGCTCCTACAATGAGCAGTTCTTC.

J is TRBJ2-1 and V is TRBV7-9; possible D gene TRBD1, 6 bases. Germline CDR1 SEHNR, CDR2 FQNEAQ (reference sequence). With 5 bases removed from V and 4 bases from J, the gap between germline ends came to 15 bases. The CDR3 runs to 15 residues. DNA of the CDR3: TGTGCCAGCAGCCCAACCGGACAGCCTTACAATGAGCAGTTCTTC. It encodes CASSPTGQPYNEQFF.

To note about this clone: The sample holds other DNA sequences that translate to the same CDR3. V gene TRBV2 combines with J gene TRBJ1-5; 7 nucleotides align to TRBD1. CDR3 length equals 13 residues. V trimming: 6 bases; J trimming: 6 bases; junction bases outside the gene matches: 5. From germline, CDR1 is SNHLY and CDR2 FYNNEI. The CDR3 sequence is CASRRQGGQPQHF. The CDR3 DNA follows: TGTGCCAGCAGGAGACAGGGAGGTCAGCCCCAGCATTTT.

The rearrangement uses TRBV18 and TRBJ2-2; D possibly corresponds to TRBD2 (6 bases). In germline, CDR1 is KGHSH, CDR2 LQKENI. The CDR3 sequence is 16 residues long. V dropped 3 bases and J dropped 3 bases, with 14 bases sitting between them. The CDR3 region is CASSPPGLTYTGELFF. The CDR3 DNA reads TGTGCCAGCTCACCGCCGGGACTGACCTACACCGGGGAGCTGTTTTTT.

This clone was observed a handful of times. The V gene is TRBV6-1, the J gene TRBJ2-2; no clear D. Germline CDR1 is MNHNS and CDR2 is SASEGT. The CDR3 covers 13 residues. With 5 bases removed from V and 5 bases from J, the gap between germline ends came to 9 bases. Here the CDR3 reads CASSFSETGELFF. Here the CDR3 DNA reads TGTGCCAGCAGTTTTTCCGAGACCGGGGAGCTGTTTTTT.

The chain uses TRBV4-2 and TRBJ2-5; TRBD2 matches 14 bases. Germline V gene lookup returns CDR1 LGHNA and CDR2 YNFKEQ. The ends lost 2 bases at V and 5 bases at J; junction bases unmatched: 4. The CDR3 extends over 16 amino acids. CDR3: CASSQRTSGRMETQYF. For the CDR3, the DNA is TGTGCCAGCAGCCAACGGACTAGCGGGAGGATGGAGACCCAGTACTTC.

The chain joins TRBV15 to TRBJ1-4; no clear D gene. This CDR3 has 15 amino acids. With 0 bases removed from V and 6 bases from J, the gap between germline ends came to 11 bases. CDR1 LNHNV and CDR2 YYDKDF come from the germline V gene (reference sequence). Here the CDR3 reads CATSRDIGWDEKLFF. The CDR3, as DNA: TGTGCCACCAGCAGAGATATAGGGTGGGATGAAAAACTGTTTTTT. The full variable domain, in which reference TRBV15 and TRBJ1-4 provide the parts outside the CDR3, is DAMVIQNPRYQVTQFGKPVTLSCSQTLNHNVMYWYQQKSSQAPKLLFHYYDKDFNNEADTPDNFQSRRPNTSFCFLDIRSPGLGDTAMYLCATSRDIGWDEKLFFGSGTQLSVL.

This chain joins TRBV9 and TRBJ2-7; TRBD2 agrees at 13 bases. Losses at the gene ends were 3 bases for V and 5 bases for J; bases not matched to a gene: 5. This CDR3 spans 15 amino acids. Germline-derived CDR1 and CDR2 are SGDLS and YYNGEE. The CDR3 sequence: CASSETSGRTHEQYF. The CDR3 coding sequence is TGTGCCAGCAGCGAGACTAGCGGGAGGACTCACGAGCAGTACTTC.

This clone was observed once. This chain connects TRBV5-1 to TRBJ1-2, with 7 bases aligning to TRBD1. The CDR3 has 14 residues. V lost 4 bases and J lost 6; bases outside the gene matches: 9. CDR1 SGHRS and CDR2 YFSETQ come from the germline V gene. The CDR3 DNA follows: TGCGCCAGCAGCCAGACAACAGGGGTTCATGGCTACACCTTC. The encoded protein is CASSQTTGVHGYTF. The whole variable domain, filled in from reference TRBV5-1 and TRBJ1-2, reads KAGVTQTPRYLIKTRGQQVTLSCSPISGHRSVSWYQQTPGQGLQFLFEYFSETQRNKGNFPGRFSGRQFSNSRSEMNVSTLELGDSALYLCASSQTTGVHGYTFGSGTRLTVV.

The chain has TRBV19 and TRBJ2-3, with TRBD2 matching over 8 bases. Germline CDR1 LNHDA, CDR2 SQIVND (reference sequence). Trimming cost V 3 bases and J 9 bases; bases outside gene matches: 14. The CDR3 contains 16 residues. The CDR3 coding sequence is TGTGCCAGTAGTATCGGACTAGCAGACCTTTCATCCACGCAGTATTTT. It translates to CASSIGLADLSSTQYF. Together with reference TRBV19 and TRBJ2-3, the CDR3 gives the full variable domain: DGGITQSPKYLFRKEGQNVTLSCEQNLNHDAMYWYRQDPGQGLRLIYYSQIVNDFQKGDIAEGYSVSREKKESFPLTVTSAQKNPTAFYLCASSIGLADLSSTQYFGPGTRLTVL.

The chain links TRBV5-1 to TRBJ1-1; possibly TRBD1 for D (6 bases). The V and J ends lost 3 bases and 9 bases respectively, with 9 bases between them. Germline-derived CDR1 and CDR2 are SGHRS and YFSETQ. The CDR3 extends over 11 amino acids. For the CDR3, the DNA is TGCGCCAGCAGCTCCGGACAGAAAGCTTTCTTT. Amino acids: CASSSGQKAFF.

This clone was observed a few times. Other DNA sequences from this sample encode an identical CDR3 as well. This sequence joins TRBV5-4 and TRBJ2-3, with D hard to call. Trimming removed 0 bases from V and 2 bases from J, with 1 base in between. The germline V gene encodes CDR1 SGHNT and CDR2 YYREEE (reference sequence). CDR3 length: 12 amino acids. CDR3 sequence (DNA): TGTGCCAGCAGCTTGGACACAGATACGCAGTATTTT. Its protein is CASSLDTDTQYF.

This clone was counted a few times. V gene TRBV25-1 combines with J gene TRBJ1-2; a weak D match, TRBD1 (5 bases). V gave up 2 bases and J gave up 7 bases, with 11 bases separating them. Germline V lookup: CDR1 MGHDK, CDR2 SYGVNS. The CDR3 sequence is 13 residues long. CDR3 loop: CASSEGSRAGYTF. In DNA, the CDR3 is TGTGCCAGCAGTGAAGGTTCCAGGGCTGGCTACACCTTC.

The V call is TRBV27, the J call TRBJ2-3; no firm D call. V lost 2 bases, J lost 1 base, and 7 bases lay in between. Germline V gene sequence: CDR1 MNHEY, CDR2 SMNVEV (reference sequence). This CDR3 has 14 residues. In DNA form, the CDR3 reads TGTGCCAGCAGTTTAAATGGCGGCACAGATACGCAGTATTTT. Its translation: CASSLNGGTDTQYF.

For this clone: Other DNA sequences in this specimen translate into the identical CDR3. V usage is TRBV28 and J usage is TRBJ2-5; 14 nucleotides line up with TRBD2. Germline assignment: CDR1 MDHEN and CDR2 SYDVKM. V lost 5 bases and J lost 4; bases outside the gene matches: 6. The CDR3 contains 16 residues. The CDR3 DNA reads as TGTGCCAGCAGTCCTCACGGGACTAGCGGGAGAGAGACCCAGTACTTC. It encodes CASSPHGTSGRETQYF.

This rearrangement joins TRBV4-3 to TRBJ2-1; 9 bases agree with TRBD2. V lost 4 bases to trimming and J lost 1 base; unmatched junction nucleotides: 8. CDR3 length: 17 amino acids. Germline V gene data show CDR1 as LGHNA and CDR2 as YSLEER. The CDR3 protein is CASSRVGAGGSYNEQFF. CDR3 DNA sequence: TGCGCCAGCAGCCGGGTCGGGGCGGGAGGGTCCTACAATGAGCAGTTCTTC.

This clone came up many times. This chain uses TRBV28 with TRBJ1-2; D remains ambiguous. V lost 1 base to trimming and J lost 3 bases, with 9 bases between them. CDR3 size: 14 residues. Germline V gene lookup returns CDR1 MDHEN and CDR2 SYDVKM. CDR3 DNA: TGTGCCAGCAGTTTATTGTCCAGCGACTATGGCTACACCTTC. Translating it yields CASSLLSSDYGYTF.